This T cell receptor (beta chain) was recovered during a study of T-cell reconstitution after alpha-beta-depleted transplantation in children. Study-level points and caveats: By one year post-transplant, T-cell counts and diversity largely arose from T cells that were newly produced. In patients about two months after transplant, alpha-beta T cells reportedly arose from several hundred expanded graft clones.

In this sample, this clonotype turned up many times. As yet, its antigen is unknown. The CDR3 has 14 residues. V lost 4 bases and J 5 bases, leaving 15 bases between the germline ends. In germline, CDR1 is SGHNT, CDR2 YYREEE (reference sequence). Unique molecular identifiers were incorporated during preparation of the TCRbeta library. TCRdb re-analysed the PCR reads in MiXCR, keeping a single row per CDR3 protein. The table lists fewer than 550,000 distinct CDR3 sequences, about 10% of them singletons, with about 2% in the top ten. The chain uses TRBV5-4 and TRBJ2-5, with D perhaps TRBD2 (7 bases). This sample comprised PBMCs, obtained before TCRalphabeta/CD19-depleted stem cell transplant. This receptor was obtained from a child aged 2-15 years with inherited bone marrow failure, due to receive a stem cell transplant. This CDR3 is CASSRGGARETQYF. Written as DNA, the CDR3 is TGTGCCAGCAGCCGAGGGGGGGCCCGTGAGACCCAGTACTTC.